The sequence of this T cell receptor beta chain was determined in a study of T cell responses to AZD1222 COVID-19 vaccine (dated by TCRdb to the early 2020s). About the study as a whole: TCR sequencing covered fewer than 250 trial participants: around 210 given two doses of AZD1222 and 26 given two doses of MenACWY control vaccine. Trial participants were enrolled into age subgroups of 18-55, 56-69 and 70-plus years, which contained roughly 140, 27 and 60 TCR-sequenced participants, respectively.

The CDR3 regions of human TCRbeta chains were analyzed by immunosequencing. In the source study's methods: TCRs in the repertoires were compared against a reference library of SARS-CoV-2-specific TCRs that had been generated with the MIRA antigen-specificity platform. Breadth was defined as the fraction of unique TCRs that were SARS-CoV-2-associated, and depth was defined as the fraction of total T cells that were SARS-CoV-2-associated. Using the MIRA data, each spike-specific TCR was mapped to the spike region that the TCR reacts to and placed in a CD4 or CD8 class. Log10-transformed breadth and depth values were compared by one-way ANOVA with Sidak's multiple comparisons tests. The table comes from immuneACCESS by way of TCRdb, which keeps in-frame sequences with V and J called. Part of the clones is missing from these tables; in studies checked, under half for an unresolved V gene and the rest for unknown reasons. D and trimming were read from the DNA, whereas the V and J calls and clone size are those reported in that table. Across this sample there are 150,000 or so clones, with approximately 90% seen only once. The leading ten clones occupy 3.5% to 5.5% of the sample.

Taken with the paper, the label for time point translates to: about 28 days (+/-7) after the second vaccine dose. Reading the label with the study, this specimen's treatment or condition is: meningococcal conjugate vaccine given as trial control. Samples from vaccinated people were obtained from the UK trials COV001 and COV002, which included a single-blind randomized controlled phase 2/3 trial of AZD1222 (ChAdOx1 nCoV-19) in healthy adults. For TCRbeta chain sequencing, PBMC samples were collected from trial participants at day 0 and at day 28 after the second dose. General findings and caveats noted by the study authors: Most participants were white British and females outnumbered males, and the authors suggested that clonal diversity may have been underestimated. Conclusions about previously exposed vaccinees are limited, since just 6 or 7 AZD1222 recipients were seropositive for SARS-CoV-2 at baseline. The 56-69-year group was small, and its depth increase did not reach significance, likely because of low power. Reportedly, close to half of the unique spike-specific TCRs recognized epitopes lying outside the regions that are mutated in the B.1.351 and B.1.1.7 variants. After two AZD1222 doses, spike-specific TCR breadth and depth were significantly higher than at day 0 and than in MenACWY recipients. Because no samples from the day 14 peak response were available, repertoires could be characterized only after the peak T cell response. CD4 TCRs associated with the vaccine covered the entire spike protein, and the dominant responses were in regions 160-218 and 743-854.

A remark on this clone: Its target antigen remains unknown. One base away there is no much larger clone; base qualities are not given.

The CDR3 holds 14 amino acids from the cysteine to the phenylalanine. The CDR3 DNA has 42 bases and is translated from base 1. Cut back by 6 bases and 5 bases, the V and J ends lie 19 bases apart. CDR1 and CDR2, looked up from the germline V gene, are SQVTM and ANQGSEA. This specimen was peripheral blood, taken 28 days after the second dose of the MenACWY control vaccine. Recombination connected TRBV29-1 to TRBJ1-1; 6 matching bases give a weak D call of TRBD1. This receptor was identified in an adult who received the MenACWY meningococcal vaccine as a control. The CDR3 amino acid sequence is: CSVINLRTETEAFF. The bases read TGCAGCGTAATAAACCTCCGGACAGAGACTGAAGCTTTCTTT.